This TCR beta chain was recovered during a study of pediatric ulcerative colitis. This clone was counted once. Germline CDR1 is ENHRY and CDR2 is SYGVKD. The CDR3 sequence is 13 residues long. V lost 10 bases and J lost 5, with 14 bases in between. Sequencing was at survey level. The data were produced by immunoSEQ multiplex PCR, yet TCRdb's version contains in-frame clones alone and is incomplete. The repertoire consists of a few thousand clones, with 80% to 90% occurring once and the leading ten covering about 2%. The material sequenced was blood. V and J are TRBV10-3 and TRBJ1-4; D remains ambiguous. This receptor was obtained from a boy younger than 18 with mild ulcerative colitis. The CDR3 sequence: CATNTDENEKLFF. CDR3 DNA: TGTGCCACCAACACGGATGAGAATGAAAAACTGTTTTTT.